The sample holds a few counts of the clone carrying this TCR beta chain. Its antigen is unknown. The sample is drawn from a study of vaccination and CD4 T cells after COVID-19. Whole-study context: Convalescent patients gave post-COVID blood a median approximately 94 days post-diagnosis, range 35 to 161.

Germline CDR1 KGHDR, CDR2 SFDVKD. V was clipped by 4 bases and J by 7 bases, with 12 bases between them. The CDR3 runs 14 residues. Noted treatment: roughly 10-day PBMC culture with coronavirus spike peptide pools or control peptides (ViraFEST assay). The Oncomine TCR Beta short-read assay sequenced DNA from cultured CD4+ T cells. A single record per CDR3 protein comes from TCRdb applying MiXCR to the PCR reads. The repertoire includes around 14,000 distinct CDR3 sequences, about 54% of them detected once, and 7.5% to 9.5% sits in the top ten. The V call is TRBV24-1, the J call TRBJ2-2; D perhaps matches TRBD2 (5 bases). This clonotype was sampled from a human donor who had recovered from COVID-19. The specimen was CD4+ T cells from blood, cultured in vitro, collected before SARS-CoV-2 vaccination. CDR3 loop: CATSDKTSFGELFF. The CDR3 DNA sequence: TGTGCCACCAGTGACAAAACTAGTTTCGGGGAGCTGTTTTTT.